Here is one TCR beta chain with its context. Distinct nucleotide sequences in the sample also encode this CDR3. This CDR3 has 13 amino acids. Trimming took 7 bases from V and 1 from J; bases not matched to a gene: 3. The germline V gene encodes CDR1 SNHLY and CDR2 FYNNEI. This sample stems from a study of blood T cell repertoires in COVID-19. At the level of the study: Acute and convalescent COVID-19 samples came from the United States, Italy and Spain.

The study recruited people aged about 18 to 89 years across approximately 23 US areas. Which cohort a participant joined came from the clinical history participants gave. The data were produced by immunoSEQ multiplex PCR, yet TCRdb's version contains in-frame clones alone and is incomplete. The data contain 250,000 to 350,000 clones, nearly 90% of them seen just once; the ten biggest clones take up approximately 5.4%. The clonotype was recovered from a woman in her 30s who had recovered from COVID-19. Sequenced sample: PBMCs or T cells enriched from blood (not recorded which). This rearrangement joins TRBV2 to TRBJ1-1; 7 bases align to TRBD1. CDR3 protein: CASKGDRNTEAFF. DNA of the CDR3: TGTGCCAGCAAAGGGGACAGGAACACTGAAGCTTTCTTT.